The entry below describes one T cell receptor beta chain. This receptor's antigen is unknown. The input lacks base qualities; no much larger clone sits a single base away. In the ViraFEST assay, PBMC were stimulated with viral peptide pools, and TCR sequencing was then used to find antigen-specific CD4+ T cell clonotypes based on their expansion. After around ten days of culture, CD4+ T cells were isolated with the EasySep CD4+ T cell isolation kit. PCR-confirmed SARS-CoV-2 infection had occurred in convalescent patients between March and December 2020, before the Alpha, Beta and Delta variants emerged in the United States. Some 2 million PBMC per well were cultured with approximately 10 ug/ml peptides in IMDM containing roughly 5% human AB serum, approximately 10 IU/ml IL-2 and gentamicin. An HIV-1 Nef peptide pool was used as the negative control culture condition. Half of the culture medium was replaced with fresh IL-2-containing medium on days 3 and 7. Unless noted otherwise, every peptide stimulation condition was cultured in triplicate wells. Using Ficoll-Paque Plus gradient centrifugation, PBMC were separated from whole blood and then either used fresh or cryopreserved at -140C. The QIAamp micro DNA kit was used to extract genomic DNA from the cultured CD4+ T cells.

The germline V gene encodes CDR1 LGHDT and CDR2 YNNKEL (reference sequence). At the junction V is shortened by 8 bases and J by 0 bases, with 20 bases in between. From the cysteine through the phenylalanine, the CDR3 covers 17 amino acids. The read is trimmed to its CDR3 DNA, 51 bases read in frame from base 1. These data originate in a study of vaccination effects on CD4 cells after COVID-19 (dated by TCRdb to between 2022 and 2023). A note on the overall study: Each participant received two doses of an mRNA SARS-CoV-2 vaccine, either BNT162b2 or mRNA-1273. Pre-vaccine samples from a couple of convalescent patients were drawn 16 days and one week before the first dose, 142 and 148 days after COVID-19 diagnosis. The study compared SARS-CoV-2 spike-specific CD4+ TCR repertoires before and after mRNA vaccination in COVID-19 convalescent patients and infection-naive vaccine recipients. The full study included some 10 COVID-19 convalescent patients and several SARS-CoV-2-naive healthy vaccine recipients. Cultures from other donors in the study were sequenced using the Oncomine TCR Beta short-read assay on an Illumina iSeq 100. General conclusions and limits of the study: In convalescent patients, the post-vaccine spike-reactive repertoire was composed mainly of new vaccine-induced clones that were largely distinct from infection-induced clones. The study was limited by a small number of convalescent patients, and early post-infection timepoints were lacking. Clones induced by infection and clones induced by vaccination both contracted markedly at late timepoints after vaccination, which fits with T cell responses waning over time.

Receptor libraries were prepared by the immunoSEQ multiplex PCR assay. DNA from the CD4+ T cells that had been cultured and isolated underwent TCR beta CDR3 sequencing. The authors processed their data as follows. Non-productive TCR sequences were removed and reads were trimmed to the CDR3 region, keeping CDR3s of at least 7 amino acids. Antigen-specific clonotypes were identified with the MANAFEST web app by comparing expansion in peptide wells against reference cultures. To be called positive, a clone needed expansion at FDR<0.05 compared with the reference and with all other wells, an odds ratio greater than 5, and a frequency greater than 0.1% in two replicate wells. A clonotype was defined as cross-reactive if the clonotype was significantly expanded both in SARS-CoV-2 spike wells and in at least one common cold coronavirus spike condition. CDR3 similarity was assessed by Levenshtein distance using the stringdist R package, and unrooted trees were constructed with ape in R 3.6.1. TCRdb stores this immuneACCESS table with in-frame sequences only. Part of the clones is absent; in the studies checked, under half of the shortfall reflects unresolved V genes, and no reason is known for the rest. The DNA was the basis for D and trimming; V, J and clone size are from that table. For this sample the table gives 55,000 or so clones, of which under 80% were detected only once. 4.5% to 5.5% of the sample rests with the top ten.

This receptor was obtained from a human donor who had a prior SARS-CoV-2 infection. Specimen: CD4+ T cells from PBMCs cultured with HIV peptides, collected before COVID-19 vaccination. Interpreted using the paper, the cell subset or site label stands for: HIV-1 Nef peptide pool negative control/reference culture. This sequence uses TRBV3-1 (or the pseudogene TRBV3-2) and TRBJ1-5; matching of 5 bases hints at TRBD1 as the D gene. The CDR3: CASPNTGQLYSNQPQHF. In nucleotides, the sequence is TGTGCCAGCCCTAACACCGGACAACTATATAGCAATCAGCCCCAGCATTTT.